The count of the clone carrying this T cell receptor beta chain is one. This entry belongs to a study of blood T cell repertoires in COVID-19. Study summary: T cells, B-cell-depleted T cells, or PBMCs supplied cDNA or gDNA.

In the authors' workflow: It was from reference gene primer amplification that nucleated cell counts were estimated. Only in-frame clones appear in the TCRdb table, and some are missing; sequencing was by immunoSEQ multiplex PCR. V and J calls plus clone size are reproduced from that table; the DNA served to infer D and trimming. The sample gives about 190,000 clones, about 88% of which show up once; around 3% is in the top ten. This CDR3 region has 15 residues. Losses at the gene ends were 2 bases for V and 2 bases for J; bases not matched to a gene: 6. Per the germline V gene, CDR1 is SGHRS and CDR2 is YFSETQ.

This TCR derives from a man aged 35-49 years with active or convalescent COVID-19. The specimen sequenced was peripheral blood. The J gene is TRBJ2-5, the V gene TRBV5-1, with 7 nucleotides matching TRBD1. CDR3 sequence: CASSFVTGVQETQYF. The CDR3 region has the DNA TGCGCCAGCAGCTTCGTAACAGGGGTACAAGAGACCCAGTACTTC.